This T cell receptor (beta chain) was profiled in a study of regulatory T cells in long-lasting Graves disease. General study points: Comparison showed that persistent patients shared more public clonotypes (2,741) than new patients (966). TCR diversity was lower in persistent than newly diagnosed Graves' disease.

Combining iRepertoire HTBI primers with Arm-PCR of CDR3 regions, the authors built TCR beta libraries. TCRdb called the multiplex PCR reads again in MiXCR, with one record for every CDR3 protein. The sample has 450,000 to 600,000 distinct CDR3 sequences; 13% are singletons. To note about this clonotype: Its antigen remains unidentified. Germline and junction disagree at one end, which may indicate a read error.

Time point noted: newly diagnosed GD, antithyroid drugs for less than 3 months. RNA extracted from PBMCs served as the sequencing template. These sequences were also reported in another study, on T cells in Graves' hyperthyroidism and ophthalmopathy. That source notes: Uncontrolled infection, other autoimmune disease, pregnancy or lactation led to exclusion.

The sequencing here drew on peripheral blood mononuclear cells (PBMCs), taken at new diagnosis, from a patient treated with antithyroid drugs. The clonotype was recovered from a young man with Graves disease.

CDR3 loop: CASSSPVRGGSASNEQSF. The DNA for the CDR3 is TGTGCCAGCAGCTCGCCCGTCCGGGGCGGGAGCGCTTCCAATGAGCAGTCCTTC. The chain combines TRBV11-2 with TRBJ2-1, with 7 positions matching TRBD2. The CDR3 sequence is 18 residues long. CDR1 and CDR2 from the germline V gene are SGHAT and FQNNGV.